These T cell receptor beta chains were read from a single sample in a study of OX40 agonist ivuxolimab in advanced cancers. The method was immunoSEQ multiplex PCR; TCRdb's version includes in-frame clones alone and lacks a portion of them. The sample carries about 27,000 clones, 75% to 90% recorded once. Sequenced material: CD4+ or CD8+ T cells sorted from blood, taken in a trial of the OX40 agonist ivuxolimab. All receptors come from an adult with an advanced solid tumor such as melanoma, head and neck, liver or kidney cancer. The CDR3 runs from the conserved cysteine through the conserved F or W. The D gene is left open where the match is weak.

TRBV9	-	TRBJ1-1	CASSVGGATEAFF
TRBV18	-	TRBJ1-1	CASSRTLNTEAFF
TRBV9	-	TRBJ1-1	CASSLDTGPGGTEAFF
TRBV28	TRBD1	TRBJ1-2	CASSLEGRDRGLNGYTF
TRBV27	-	TRBJ2-1	CASSFMDGSRTEQFF
TRBV4-1	-	TRBJ2-3	CASSQGGADPTDTQYF
TRBV7-9	-	TRBJ2-1	CASSLLVGEQFF
TRBV29-1	TRBD2	TRBJ2-7	CSVEEGGTSPSPTYEQYF
TRBV6-5	-	TRBJ1-2	CASSYSLIYGYTF
TRBV6-5	TRBD1	TRBJ2-1	CASSYWDRGGNEQFF
TRBV19	-	TRBJ2-2	CASSYQGPGELFF
TRBV11-2	TRBD1	TRBJ1-1	CASNRQGNTEAFF
TRBV4-1	-	TRBJ2-3	CASSPGDSTDTQYF
TRBV14	TRBD2	TRBJ2-7	CASSPSGQTYEQYF
TRBV9	-	TRBJ2-7	CASSVGEGSYYEQYF
TRBV11-2	-	TRBJ1-1	CASSLDGGLKNTEAFF
TRBV6-5	-	TRBJ1-5	CASSYSNANQPQHF
TRBV13	-	TRBJ2-1	CASSQNGRYNEQFF
TRBV9	TRBD1	TRBJ2-1	CASSVGSGFGTGVGEQFF
TRBV19	TRBD1	TRBJ2-2	CASSPLGTGGTGELFF
TRBV5-5	TRBD2	TRBJ2-1	CASSFWTSGRRGNEQFF
TRBV6-1	TRBD1	TRBJ1-6	CASSPGQENSPLHF
TRBV27	-	TRBJ1-2	CASSPYRMGSYGYTF
TRBV27	-	TRBJ2-3	CASSLSIRITDTQYF
TRBV2	-	TRBJ1-5	CASSPRGWGNQPQHF
TRBV28	-	TRBJ1-1	CASSPPGEVTEAFF
TRBV29-1	-	TRBJ1-1	CSVVGGRVNTEAFF
TRBV7-9	-	TRBJ1-4	CASSLARITTNEKLFF
TRBV27	-	TRBJ1-6	CASSVFPRGSPLHF
TRBV28	-	TRBJ2-3	CASGLGRADTQYF
TRBV7-9	-	TRBJ1-1	CASSLTARGGTEAFF
TRBV5-1	TRBD1	TRBJ2-7	CASSWTGAHEQYF
TRBV19	-	TRBJ1-5	CASTWGNSNQPQHF
TRBV2	-	TRBJ2-7	CASSGYSSQPYEQYF
TRBV27	TRBD1	TRBJ1-1	CASSGTGATMNTEAFF
TRBV28	-	TRBJ1-5	CASSLFSGAINQPQHF
TRBV9	-	TRBJ2-7	CASSVIEVSEQYF
TRBV19	TRBD1	TRBJ1-5	CASSIDRASNQPQHF
TRBV19	-	TRBJ1-1	CASSPWAAGEAFF
TRBV5-1	-	TRBJ2-7	CASSFQGLYEQYF
TRBV7-6	TRBD1	TRBJ1-1	CASSPVAGTGTRGAFF
TRBV9	-	TRBJ1-1	CASSGPGGGAPEAFF